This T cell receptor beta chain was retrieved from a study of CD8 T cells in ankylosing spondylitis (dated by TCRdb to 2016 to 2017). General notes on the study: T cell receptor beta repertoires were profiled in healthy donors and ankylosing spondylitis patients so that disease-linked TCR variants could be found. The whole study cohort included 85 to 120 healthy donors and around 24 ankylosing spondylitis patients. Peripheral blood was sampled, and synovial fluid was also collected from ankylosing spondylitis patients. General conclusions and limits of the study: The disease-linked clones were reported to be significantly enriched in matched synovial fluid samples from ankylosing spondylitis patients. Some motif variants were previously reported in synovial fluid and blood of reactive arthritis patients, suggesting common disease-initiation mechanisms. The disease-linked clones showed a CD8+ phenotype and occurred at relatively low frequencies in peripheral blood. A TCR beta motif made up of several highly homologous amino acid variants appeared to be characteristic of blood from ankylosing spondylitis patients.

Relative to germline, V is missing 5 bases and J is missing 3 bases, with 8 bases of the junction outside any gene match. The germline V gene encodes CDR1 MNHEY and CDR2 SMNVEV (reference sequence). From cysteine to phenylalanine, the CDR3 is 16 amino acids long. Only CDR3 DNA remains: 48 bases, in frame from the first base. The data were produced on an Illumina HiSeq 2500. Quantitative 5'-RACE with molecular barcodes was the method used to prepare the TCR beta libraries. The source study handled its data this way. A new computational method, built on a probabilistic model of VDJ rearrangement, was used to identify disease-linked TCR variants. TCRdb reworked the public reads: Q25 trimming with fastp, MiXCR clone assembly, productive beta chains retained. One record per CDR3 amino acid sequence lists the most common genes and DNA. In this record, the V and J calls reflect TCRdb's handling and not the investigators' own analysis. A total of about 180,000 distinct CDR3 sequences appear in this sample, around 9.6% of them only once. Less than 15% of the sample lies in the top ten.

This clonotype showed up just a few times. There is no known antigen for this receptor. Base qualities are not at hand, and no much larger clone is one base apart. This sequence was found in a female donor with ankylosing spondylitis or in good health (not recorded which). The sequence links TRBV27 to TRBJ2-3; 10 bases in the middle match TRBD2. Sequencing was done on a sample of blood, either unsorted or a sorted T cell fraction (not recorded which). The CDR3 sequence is CASSGLVAGGTDTQYF. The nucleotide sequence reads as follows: TGTGCCAGCAGTGGTCTAGTAGCGGGAGGAACAGATACGCAGTATTTT.